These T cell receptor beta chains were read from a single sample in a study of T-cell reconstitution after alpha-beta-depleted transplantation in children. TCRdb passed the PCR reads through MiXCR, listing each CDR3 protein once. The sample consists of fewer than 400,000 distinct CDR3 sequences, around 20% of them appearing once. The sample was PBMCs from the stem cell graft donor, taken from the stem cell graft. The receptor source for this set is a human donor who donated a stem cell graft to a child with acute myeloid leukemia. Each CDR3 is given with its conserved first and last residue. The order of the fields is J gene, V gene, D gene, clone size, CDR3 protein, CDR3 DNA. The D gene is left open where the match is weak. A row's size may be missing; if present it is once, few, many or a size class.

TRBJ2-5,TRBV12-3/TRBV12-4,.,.,CASQGDWETQYF,TGTGCCAGCCAGGGTGATTGGGAGACCCAGTACTTC
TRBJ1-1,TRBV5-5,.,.,CASTGTLNTEAFF,TGTGCCAGCACCGGGACGTTGAACACTGAAGCTTTCTTT
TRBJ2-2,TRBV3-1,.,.,CASTRDFESTGELFF,TGTGCCAGCACCCGGGACTTCGAAAGCACCGGGGAGCTGTTTTTT
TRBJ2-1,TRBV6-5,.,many,CASSNDRLVGQTVEQFF,TGTGCCAGCAGCAACGATCGGCTCGTCGGGCAGACGGTTGAGCAGTTCTTC
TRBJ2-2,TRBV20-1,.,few,CSARDLANTNTGELFF,TGCAGTGCTAGAGATCTAGCGAACACGAACACCGGGGAGCTGTTTTTT
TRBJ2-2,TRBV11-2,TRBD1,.,CASSLGTWDRNTGELFF,TGTGCCAGCAGCTTAGGGACATGGGACAGGAACACCGGGGAGCTGTTTTTT
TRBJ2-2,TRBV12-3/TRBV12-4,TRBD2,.,CASSLVLAGEGELFF,TGTGCCAGCAGTTTAGTTCTAGCGGGAGAGGGGGAGCTGTTTTTT
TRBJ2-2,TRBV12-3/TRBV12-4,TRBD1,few,CASSHNRGHGELFF,TGTGCCAGCAGTCACAACAGGGGTCACGGGGAGCTGTTTTTT
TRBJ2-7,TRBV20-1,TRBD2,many,CSATTSGRFYEQYF,TGCAGTGCTACGACTAGCGGGAGGTTCTACGAGCAGTACTTC
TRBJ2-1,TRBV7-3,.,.,CASSISGGPPNEQFF,TGTGCCAGCAGCATTAGCGGAGGACCTCCCAATGAGCAGTTCTTC
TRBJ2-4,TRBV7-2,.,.,CASSLTATKNIQYF,TGTGCCAGCAGCTTAACGGCCACTAAAAACATTCAGTACTTC
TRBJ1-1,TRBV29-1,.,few,CSVPINFGPGGTNTEAFF,TGCAGCGTTCCTATCAATTTTGGACCCGGAGGGACGAACACTGAAGCTTTCTTT
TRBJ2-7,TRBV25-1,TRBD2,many,CASSDGTSGYEQYF,TGTGCCAGCAGTGATGGGACTAGCGGCTACGAGCAGTACTTC
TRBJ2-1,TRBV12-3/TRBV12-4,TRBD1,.,CASTPGQGRSEQFF,TGTGCCAGCACCCCCGGACAGGGAAGAAGTGAGCAGTTCTTC
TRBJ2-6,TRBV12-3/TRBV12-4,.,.,CASGKWGASGANVLTF,TGTGCCAGCGGAAAGTGGGGAGCTAGTGGGGCCAACGTCCTGACTTTC
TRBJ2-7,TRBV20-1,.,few,CSATRGYSYEQYF,TGCAGTGCTACGCGGGGTTACTCCTACGAGCAGTACTTC
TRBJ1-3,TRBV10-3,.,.,CAITGDLSGNTIYF,TGTGCCATCACGGGGGATCTCTCTGGAAACACCATATATTTT
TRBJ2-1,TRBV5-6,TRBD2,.,CASSLEGLENYNEQFF,TGTGCCAGCAGCTTGGAGGGACTAGAGAACTACAATGAGCAGTTCTTC
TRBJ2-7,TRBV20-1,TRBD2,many,CSARILGRAEQYF,TGCAGTGCTAGAATCTTGGGGAGGGCCGAGCAGTACTTC
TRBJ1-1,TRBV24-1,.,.,CATSTGNTEAFF,TGTGCCACCTCGACAGGGAACACTGAAGCTTTCTTT
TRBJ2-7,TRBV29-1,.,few,CSVDGQSYEQYF,TGCAGCGTCGACGGCCAGTCCTACGAGCAGTACTTC
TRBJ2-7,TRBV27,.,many,CASSFNADYEQYF,TGTGCCAGCAGTTTCAACGCCGATTACGAGCAGTACTTC